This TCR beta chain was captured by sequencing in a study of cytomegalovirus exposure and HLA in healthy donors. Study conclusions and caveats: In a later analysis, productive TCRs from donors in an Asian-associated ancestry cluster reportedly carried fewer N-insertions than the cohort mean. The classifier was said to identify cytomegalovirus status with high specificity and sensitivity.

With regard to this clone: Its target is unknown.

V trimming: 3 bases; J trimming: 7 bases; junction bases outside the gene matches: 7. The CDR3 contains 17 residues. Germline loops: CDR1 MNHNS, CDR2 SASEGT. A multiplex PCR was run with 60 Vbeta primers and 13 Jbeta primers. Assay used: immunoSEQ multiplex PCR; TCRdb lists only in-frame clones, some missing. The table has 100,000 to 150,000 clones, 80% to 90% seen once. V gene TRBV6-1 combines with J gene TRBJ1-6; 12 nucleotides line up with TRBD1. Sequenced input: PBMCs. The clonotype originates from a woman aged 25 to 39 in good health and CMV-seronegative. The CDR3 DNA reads TGTGCCAGCAGTGATCCGGGGACAGGGGGCGTAAATTCACCCCTCCACTTT. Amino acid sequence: CASSDPGTGGVNSPLHF.